This T cell receptor (beta chain) was observed in a study of shared clonotypes between healthy human individuals. Study observations and caveats: What rarefaction showed was incomplete sorted-subset sequencing despite large depth. The low donor count limited represented genetic and exposure-history diversity. Larger richness was generally estimated for naive than memory subsets.

To note about this clone: Antigen specificity is unknown.

Naive CD8 cells, CD45RO-negative and positively selected for CCR7, excluded terminally differentiated effector memory CD45RA+ cells. Only in-frame clones appear in the TCRdb table, and some are missing; sequencing was by immunoSEQ multiplex PCR. The table has under 2,000,000 clones, around 96% seen once; the top ten hold approximately 1.2%. The TCR was taken from a man aged 18-30 years in good health. Sequences were obtained from naive CD8+ T cells sorted from blood.

For the CDR3, the DNA is TGTGCCAGCAGCGCTCTGGGACACCAAGGGGCCGAGCAGTACTTC. Amino acids: CASSALGHQGAEQYF. This chain links TRBV9 with TRBJ2-7; a weak D match, TRBD1 (6 bases). The germline gives CDR1 SGDLS, CDR2 YYNGEE. This CDR3 spans 15 amino acids. Trimming took 3 bases from V and 6 from J, leaving 19 bases between them.